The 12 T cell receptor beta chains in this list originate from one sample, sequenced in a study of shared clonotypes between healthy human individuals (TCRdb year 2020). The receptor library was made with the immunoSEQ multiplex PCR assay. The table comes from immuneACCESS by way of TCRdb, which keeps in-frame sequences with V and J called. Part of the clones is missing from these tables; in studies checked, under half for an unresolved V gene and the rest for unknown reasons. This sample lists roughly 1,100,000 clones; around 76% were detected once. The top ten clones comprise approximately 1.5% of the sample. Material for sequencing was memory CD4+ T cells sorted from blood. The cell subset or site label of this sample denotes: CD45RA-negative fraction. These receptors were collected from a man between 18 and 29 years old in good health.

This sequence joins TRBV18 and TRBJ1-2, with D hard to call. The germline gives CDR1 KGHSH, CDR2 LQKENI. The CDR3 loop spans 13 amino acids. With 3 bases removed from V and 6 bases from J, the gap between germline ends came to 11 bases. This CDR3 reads CASSPAETNGYTF. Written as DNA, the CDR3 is TGTGCCAGCTCACCGGCAGAGACTAATGGCTACACCTTC.

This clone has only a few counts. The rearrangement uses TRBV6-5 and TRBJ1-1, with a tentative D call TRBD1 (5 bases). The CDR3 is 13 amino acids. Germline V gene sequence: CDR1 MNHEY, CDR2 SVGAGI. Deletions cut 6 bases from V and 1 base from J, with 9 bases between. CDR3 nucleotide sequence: TGTGCCAGCAGGCAGGGTTCGAACACTGAAGCTTTCTTT. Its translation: CASRQGSNTEAFF.

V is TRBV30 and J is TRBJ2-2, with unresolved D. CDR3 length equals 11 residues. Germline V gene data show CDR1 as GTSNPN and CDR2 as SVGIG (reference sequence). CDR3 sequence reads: CAASNTGELFF. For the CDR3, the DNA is TGTGCTGCGTCGAACACCGGGGAGCTGTTTTTT.

The CDR3 bases are TGTGCCAGCAGCTTGGAGTTCGGCAGGGCCACAGATACGCAGTATTTT. Protein: CASSLEFGRATDTQYF. The chain joins TRBV5-4 to TRBJ2-3; a possible D gene is TRBD1 (5 bases). CDR3 length equals 16 residues. Trimming stripped 0 bases from V and 2 bases from J, with 13 bases between. Per the germline V gene, CDR1 is SGHNT and CDR2 is YYREEE (reference sequence).

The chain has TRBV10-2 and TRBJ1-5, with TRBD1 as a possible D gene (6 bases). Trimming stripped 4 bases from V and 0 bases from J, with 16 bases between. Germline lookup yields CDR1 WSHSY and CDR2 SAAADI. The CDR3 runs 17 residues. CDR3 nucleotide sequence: TGCGCCAGCAGTGGGGGGCGAGGGGTGGGTAGCAATCAGCCCCAGCATTTT. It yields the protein CASSGGRGVGSNQPQHF.

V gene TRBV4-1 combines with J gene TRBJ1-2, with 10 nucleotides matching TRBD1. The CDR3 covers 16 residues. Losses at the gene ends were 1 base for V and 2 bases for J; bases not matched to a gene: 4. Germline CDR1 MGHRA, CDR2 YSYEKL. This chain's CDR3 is CASSQGGTGANYGYTF. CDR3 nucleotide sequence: TGCGCCAGCAGCCAAGGAGGGACAGGGGCCAACTATGGCTACACCTTC.

The CDR3 bases are TGCAGTGCTGGACAGAACACTGAAGCTTTCTTT. Translated: CSAGQNTEAFF. The chain carries TRBV20-1 and TRBJ1-1; D possibly corresponds to TRBD1 (5 bases). The V gene lost 5 bases and the J gene lost 1 base, with 5 bases spanning the gap. Germline V CDR1 and CDR2: DFQATT, SNEGSKA (reference sequence). The CDR3 has 11 residues.

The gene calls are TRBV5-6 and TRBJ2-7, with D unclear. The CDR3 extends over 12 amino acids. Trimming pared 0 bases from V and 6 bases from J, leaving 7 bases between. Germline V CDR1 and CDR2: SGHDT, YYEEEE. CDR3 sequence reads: CASSLGELEQYF. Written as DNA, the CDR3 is TGTGCCAGCAGCTTGGGCGAGCTCGAGCAGTACTTC.

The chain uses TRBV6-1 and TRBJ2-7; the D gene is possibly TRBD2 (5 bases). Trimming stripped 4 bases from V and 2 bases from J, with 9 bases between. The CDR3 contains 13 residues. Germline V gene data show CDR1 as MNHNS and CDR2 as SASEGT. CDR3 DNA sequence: TGTGCCAGCAGTGTCAAGGAGGCCTACGAGCAGTACTTC. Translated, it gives CASSVKEAYEQYF.

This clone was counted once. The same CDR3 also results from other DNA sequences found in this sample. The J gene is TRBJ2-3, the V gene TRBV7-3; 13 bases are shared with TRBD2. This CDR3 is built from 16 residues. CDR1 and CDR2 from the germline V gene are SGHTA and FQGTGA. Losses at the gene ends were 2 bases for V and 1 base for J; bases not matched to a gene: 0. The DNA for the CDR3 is TGTGCCAGCAGCTTAGGGACTAGCGGGGGCACAGATACGCAGTATTTT. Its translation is CASSLGTSGGTDTQYF.

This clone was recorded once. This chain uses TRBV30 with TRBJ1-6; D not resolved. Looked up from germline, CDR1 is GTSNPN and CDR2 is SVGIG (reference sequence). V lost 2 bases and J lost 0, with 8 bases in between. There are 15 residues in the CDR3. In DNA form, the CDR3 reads TGTGCCTGGAGTAGGTTAAGCTCCTATAATTCACCCCTCCACTTT. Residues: CAWSRLSSYNSPLHF.

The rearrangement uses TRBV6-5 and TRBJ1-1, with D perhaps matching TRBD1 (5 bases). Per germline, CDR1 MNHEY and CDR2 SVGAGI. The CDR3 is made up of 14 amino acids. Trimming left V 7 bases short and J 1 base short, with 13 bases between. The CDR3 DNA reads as TGTGCCAGCACAACCAGGGAGAAGAACACTGAAGCTTTCTTT. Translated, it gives CASTTREKNTEAFF.